Included here is one T cell receptor beta chain sequence, with context. Its antigen is as yet unknown. Measured with immunoSEQ multiplex PCR; TCRdb has only the in-frame clones, and not every one. Here the sample spans approximately 100,000 clones, roughly 86% being singletons. This entry belongs to a study of T cell responses to AZD1222 COVID-19 vaccine. Trimming cost V 0 bases and J 0 bases, with 10 bases left between them. The CDR3 spans 17 residues. Germline V gene lookup returns CDR1 SGHTS and CDR2 YDEGEE. Study results and caveats: Donors were mostly white British, more females; clonal diversity possibly underestimated. Only a handful of AZD1222 recipients tested seropositive at baseline. Distributed over spike, vaccine-associated CD4 TCRs predominated at 160-218 and 743-854.

The sample in question was peripheral blood, obtained 28 days after the second AZD1222 dose. The chain employs TRBV5-8 and TRBJ1-6; tentatively, D is TRBD1 (5 bases). This sequence was found in an adult who received the AZD1222 COVID-19 vaccine. CDR3 sequence: CASSLGRASSYNSPLHF. The CDR3 DNA follows: TGTGCCAGCAGCTTGGGCAGGGCCAGCTCCTATAATTCACCCCTCCACTTT. The variable domain in full, completed from reference TRBV5-8 and TRBJ1-6, reads EAGVTQSPTHLIKTRGQQATLRCSPISGHTSVYWYQQALGLGLQFLLWYDEGEERNRGNFPPRFSGRQFPNYSSELNVNALELEDSALYLCASSLGRASSYNSPLHFGNGTRLTVT.